This T cell receptor (beta chain) was sequenced in a study of technical replicates of blood from a few donors. CDR1 and CDR2 (germline): SEHNR, FQNEAQ (reference sequence). The length of the CDR3 is 15 residues. The V segment lost 1 base and the J segment 9 bases; nucleotides outside the gene matches: 4. Here immunoSEQ multiplex PCR was the method, and the copy in TCRdb shows in-frame clones only, minus some. The table lists about 14,000 clones, 80% to 90% of them singletons. Sequenced input: PBMCs. The chain links TRBV7-9 to TRBJ2-1, with 12 bases identical to TRBD2. The receptor was derived from a human donor in good health. In DNA form, the CDR3 reads TGTGCCAGCAGCTTAGGTCTAGCGGGAGGGGTTGAGCAGTTCTTC. Protein product: CASSLGLAGGVEQFF.